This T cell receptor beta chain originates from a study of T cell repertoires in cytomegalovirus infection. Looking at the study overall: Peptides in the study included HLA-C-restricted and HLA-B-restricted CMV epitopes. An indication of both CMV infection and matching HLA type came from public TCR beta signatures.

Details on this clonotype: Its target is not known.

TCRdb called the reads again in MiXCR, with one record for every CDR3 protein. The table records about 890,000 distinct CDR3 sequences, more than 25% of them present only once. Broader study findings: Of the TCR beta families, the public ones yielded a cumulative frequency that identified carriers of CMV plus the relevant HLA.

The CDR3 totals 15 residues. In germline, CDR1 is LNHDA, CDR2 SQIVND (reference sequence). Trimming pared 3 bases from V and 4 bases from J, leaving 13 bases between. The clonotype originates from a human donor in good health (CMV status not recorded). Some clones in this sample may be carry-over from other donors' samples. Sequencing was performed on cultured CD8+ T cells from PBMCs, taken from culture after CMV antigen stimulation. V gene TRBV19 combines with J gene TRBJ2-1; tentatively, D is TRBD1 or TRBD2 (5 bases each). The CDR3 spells CASSIGGIEYNEQFF. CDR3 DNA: TGTGCCAGTAGTATTGGGGGAATCGAATACAATGAGCAGTTCTTC. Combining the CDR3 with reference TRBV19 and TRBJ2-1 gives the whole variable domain DGGITQSPKYLFRKEGQNVTLSCEQNLNHDAMYWYRQDPGQGLRLIYYSQIVNDFQKGDIAEGYSVSREKKESFPLTVTSAQKNPTAFYLCASSIGGIEYNEQFFGPGTRLTVL.